The sequence of this T cell receptor (beta chain) was determined in a study of cytomegalovirus exposure and HLA in healthy donors. Study-level information: Within the Caucasian-associated ancestry cluster were about 81% of the 350 to 400 genotyped donors. Study-wide results and caveats: When a later analysis compared HLA-associated TCR beta chains with equally common others, the HLA-associated chains turned out to be more clonally expanded and to have lower generation probabilities. In a later analysis, most CMV-associated TCR beta chains appeared HLA-restricted. One cluster of highly shared sequence variants probably arose as a sequencing artifact.

The CDR3 is 14 amino acids. The V and J ends lost 5 bases and 1 base respectively, with 11 bases between them. Germline lookup yields CDR1 SGHAT and CDR2 FQNNGV. About this clone: The antigen remains unidentified.

Vbeta (60) and Jbeta (13) primers were used in the PCR. Clones were sequenced by immunoSEQ multiplex PCR, and TCRdb holds only the in-frame ones, with some missing. The sample has about 110,000 clones; around 83% are singletons. V usage is TRBV11-2 and J usage is TRBJ1-1, with D unclear. Material for sequencing was PBMCs. The origin of this receptor is a woman in her sixties in good health and CMV-seropositive. The CDR3 spells CASSPKTPNTEAFF. In DNA form, the CDR3 reads TGTGCCAGCAGCCCGAAGACACCGAACACTGAAGCTTTCTTT.